Below, 27 T cell receptor beta chains from the same sample are listed, as sequenced in a study of graft-versus-host responses after intestinal transplantation. Their antigen targets remain unknown. Data came from immunoSEQ multiplex PCR; TCRdb stores just in-frame clones and leaves some out. The repertoire holds around 100,000 clones, with 90% to 95% as singletons. Sequencing was performed on unstimulated CD8+ T cells sorted from spleen or lymph node cells, taken before transplant. These receptors were taken from a human donor who was the organ donor for an intestinal transplant.

In this sample, this clone turned up a few times. The chain uses TRBV4-3 and TRBJ2-7; 11 positions agree with TRBD1. CDR1 LGHNA and CDR2 YSLEER come from the germline V gene. The CDR3 sequence is 17 residues long. V was pared by 0 bases and J by 2 bases, with 6 bases of the junction left unmatched. CDR3 nucleotide sequence: TGCGCCAGCAGCCAAGATCTAGGGGACAGGGGGACCTACGAGCAGTACTTC. It specifies CASSQDLGDRGTYEQYF.

The CDR3 loop reads CASSQQQGMNTEAFF. The CDR3 DNA is TGCGCCAGCAGCCAGCAACAAGGAATGAACACTGAAGCTTTCTTT. V usage is TRBV4-1 and J usage is TRBJ1-1; D not certain. V was clipped by 3 bases and J by 0 bases, with 11 bases between them. The germline gives CDR1 MGHRA, CDR2 YSYEKL. This CDR3 is 15 amino acids long.

This clone has only one observation. This sequence joins TRBV7-9 and TRBJ2-5; D is undetermined. Germline V gene data show CDR1 as SEHNR and CDR2 as FQNEAQ (reference sequence). This CDR3 is 13 amino acids long. Trimming took off 1 base at V and 4 bases at J, with 7 bases between the two ends. The CDR3 region has the DNA TGTGCCAGCAGCTTAGGTCCGCTAGAGACCCAGTACTTC. Amino acid sequence: CASSLGPLETQYF.

This chain uses TRBV4-1 with TRBJ2-7, with a possible D match to TRBD2 (5 bases). V was shortened by 0 bases and J by 0 bases, with 12 bases between the two germline ends. CDR1 is MGHRA, CDR2 YSYEKL, per germline. The CDR3 consists of 16 residues. CDR3 residues: CASSQDWTGSSYEQYF. In DNA, the CDR3 is TGCGCCAGCAGCCAAGACTGGACTGGGAGCTCCTACGAGCAGTACTTC.

This clone was seen only a few times. This chain joins TRBV5-4 and TRBJ2-3, with 14 bases fitting TRBD2. The CDR3 spans 19 residues. CDR1 and CDR2 from the germline V gene are SGHNT and YYREEE (reference sequence). J gave up 2 bases and V 3 bases, and 11 bases lay outside the gene matches. In DNA form, the CDR3 reads TGTGCCAGCAGCTCTCCCGGGACTAGCGGGAGTAGGGCCACAGATACGCAGTATTTT. This codes for CASSSPGTSGSRATDTQYF.

The chain carries TRBV27 and TRBJ2-1, with 7 bases matching TRBD1. The CDR3 has 16 residues. With 3 bases clipped from V and 2 bases from J, the junction kept 7 bases outside the gene matches. From germline, CDR1 is MNHEY and CDR2 SMNVEV (reference sequence). The DNA for the CDR3 is TGTGCCAGCAGTTTCCGGAGACAGGGCCCCTACAATGAGCAGTTCTTC. Translated: CASSFRRQGPYNEQFF.

This clone was seen once. This chain uses TRBV5-4 with TRBJ2-3; 9 bases line up with TRBD2. The CDR3 is 15 residues long. Germline trimming cut 4 bases from V and 3 bases from J; bases unmatched to any gene: 6. The germline CDR1 and CDR2 sequences are SGHNT and YYREEE (reference sequence). CDR3 in DNA: TGTGCCAGCAGCAGGGGACTAGCTTTAACAGATACGCAGTATTTT. Its protein product is CASSRGLALTDTQYF.

The chain combines TRBV2 with TRBJ1-4; no clear D. The CDR3 sequence is 16 residues long. The V end was cut by 1 base, the J end by 0 bases, with 9 bases between. CDR1 SNHLY and CDR2 FYNNEI come from the germline V gene. For the CDR3, the DNA is TGTGCCAGCAGTGAAGGGACCGTAGCAACTAATGAAAAACTGTTTTTT. This sequence encodes CASSEGTVATNEKLFF.

The chain has TRBV4-3 and TRBJ2-7; D call uncertain. V was clipped by 0 bases and J by 6 bases, with 12 bases between them. The CDR3 is 14 residues long. Germline CDR1 reads LGHNA; CDR2 reads YSLEER. In DNA, the CDR3 is TGCGCCAGCAGCCAAGAAAATTGGTTTGGCGAGCAGTACTTC. Its protein is CASSQENWFGEQYF.

This chain joins TRBV7-6 and TRBJ2-1; TRBD2 aligns across 9 bases. CDR3 length: 18 amino acids. Germline trimming cut 5 bases from V and 6 bases from J; bases unmatched to any gene: 17. Germline V lookup: CDR1 SGHVS, CDR2 FNYEAQ. The CDR3 loop is CASSRDFLLAGCCNEQFF. CDR3 DNA sequence: TGTGCCAGCAGCCGTGATTTCCTACTAGCGGGTTGTTGCAATGAGCAGTTCTTC.

The chain combines TRBV29-1 with TRBJ2-1; 8 bases are shared with TRBD2. Trimming cost V 0 bases and J 3 bases; bases outside gene matches: 16. Germline CDR1 is SQVTM and CDR2 is ANQGSEA. The CDR3 consists of 19 residues. The CDR3 DNA sequence: TGCAGCGTTGAAGACTGGCCGGGGGGACTAGGGTTGGACTACAATGAGCAGTTCTTC. It codes for CSVEDWPGGLGLDYNEQFF.

The CDR3 nucleotides read TGTGCCAGCAGCTTGCTACTAGCGGGAGGGCACAATGAGCAGTTCTTC. Translating gives CASSLLLAGGHNEQFF. The chain has TRBV7-8 and TRBJ2-1, with 13 bases lining up with TRBD2. Looked up from germline, CDR1 is SGHVS and CDR2 is FQNEAQ. There are 16 residues in the CDR3. V shed 3 bases and J 5 bases; nucleotides not matched to a gene: 4.

This chain joins TRBV4-3 and TRBJ2-7; D possibly corresponds to TRBD1 (6 bases). V dropped 3 bases and J dropped 4 bases, with 19 bases sitting between them. The CDR3 length is 16 residues. Looked up from germline, CDR1 is LGHNA and CDR2 is YSLEER. The CDR3 nucleotides are TGCGCCAGCAGCCAGACGTTAGGGCAGGGGAGTTACGAGCAGTACTTC. Translating it yields CASSQTLGQGSYEQYF.

V and J are TRBV4-1 and TRBJ2-2, with 10 bases fitting TRBD1. Germline lookup yields CDR1 MGHRA and CDR2 YSYEKL. The CDR3 extends over 18 amino acids. The trim removed 2 bases at V and 3 bases at J, leaving 9 bases unmatched. The CDR3 spells CASSQKSGTGEYTGELFF. As DNA, the CDR3 is TGCGCCAGCAGCCAAAAGTCGGGGACAGGGGAATACACCGGGGAGCTGTTTTTT.

The genes are TRBV29-1 and TRBJ1-2; TRBD1 might be the D (6 bases). The CDR3 runs to 12 residues. Germline CDR1 SQVTM, CDR2 ANQGSEA. Between the trimmed V and J ends, which lost 4 bases and 8 bases, there was a span of 14 bases. CDR3 DNA: TGCAGCGTTGTGCCCCAGGGGAGCGGCTACACCTTC. As protein: CSVVPQGSGYTF. The variable domain in full, with the rest retrieved from reference TRBV29-1 and TRBJ1-2, is SAVISQKPSRDICQRGTSLTIQCQVDSQVTMMFWYRQQPGQSLTLIATANQGSEATYESGFVIDKFPISRPNLTFSTLTVSNMSPEDSSIYLCSVVPQGSGYTFGSGTRLTVV.

This clone showed up just once. The rearrangement joins TRBV13 to TRBJ2-5; 11 bases map to TRBD1. CDR3 length: 16 residues. CDR1 is PRHDT, CDR2 FYEKMQ, per germline (reference sequence). V shed 1 base and J 2 bases; nucleotides not matched to a gene: 3. The CDR3 DNA reads as TGTGCCAGCAGCTTAGATGGGGACAGGGGGCAAGAGACCCAGTACTTC. This translates into CASSLDGDRGQETQYF.

This clone appeared a single time. The chain uses TRBV25-1 and TRBJ2-7; possibly TRBD1 for D (6 bases). The CDR3 consists of 13 residues. Germline lookup yields CDR1 MGHDK and CDR2 SYGVNS. V dropped 4 bases and J dropped 1 base, with 8 bases sitting between them. Here the CDR3 DNA reads TGTGCCAGCAGTGCGACAGGATCCTACGAGCAGTACTTC. Its translation: CASSATGSYEQYF.

The chain links TRBV5-1 to TRBJ2-7; TRBD2 might be the D (5 bases). With 1 base removed from V and 0 bases from J, the gap between germline ends came to 11 bases. The CDR3 totals 15 residues. Germline V gives CDR1 SGHRS, CDR2 YFSETQ. The CDR3 DNA reads TGCGCCAGCAGCTTGTTCGGCGGACTCTCCTACGAGCAGTACTTC. This translates into CASSLFGGLSYEQYF.

The chain carries TRBV5-8 and TRBJ2-1; D is undetermined. V dropped 5 bases and J dropped 3 bases, with 9 bases sitting between them. The CDR3 contains 13 residues. Germline lookup yields CDR1 SGHTS and CDR2 YDEGEE. DNA of the CDR3: TGTGCCAGCAGGGTTGGTAGCTACAATGAGCAGTTCTTC. This translates into CASRVGSYNEQFF.

This rearrangement joins TRBV29-1 to TRBJ1-2; 7 bases map to TRBD1. After removal of 1 base from V and 8 bases from J, the junction contained 7 bases not matched to a gene. This CDR3 region has 13 residues. Germline loops: CDR1 SQVTM, CDR2 ANQGSEA. CDR3: CSVEAGDSYGYTF. CDR3 nucleotides: TGCAGCGTTGAAGCAGGGGACAGCTACGGCTACACCTTC.

This sequence joins TRBV27 and TRBJ1-5; D gene ambiguous. Trimming pared 6 bases from V and 5 bases from J, leaving 20 bases between. This CDR3 is 16 amino acids long. Germline V lookup: CDR1 MNHEY, CDR2 SMNVEV (reference sequence). The CDR3 loop is CASRKTPLASHQPQHF. The CDR3 bases are TGTGCCAGCAGAAAAACCCCCCTGGCCTCCCATCAGCCCCAGCATTTT.

The chain is built from TRBV9 and TRBJ2-1; the D gene could be TRBD1 or TRBD2 (5 bases each). CDR3 length equals 15 residues. Trimming shortened V by 4 bases and J by 3 bases, and 14 bases separated the two germline ends. Germline CDR1 SGDLS, CDR2 YYNGEE. The CDR3 bases are TGTGCCAGCAGCCCGTGGGACCACGACTACAATGAGCAGTTCTTC. Translation: CASSPWDHDYNEQFF.

V and J are TRBV6-5 and TRBJ2-7; possibly TRBD2 for D (6 bases). This CDR3 region has 15 residues. The V and J ends lost 0 bases and 3 bases respectively, with 12 bases between them. Looked up from germline, CDR1 is MNHEY and CDR2 is SVGAGI. CDR3 nucleotides: TGTGCCAGCAGTTACTCTAGCGGAGCCTACTACGAGCAGTACTTC. This codes for CASSYSSGAYYEQYF.

The rearrangement links TRBV6-5 to TRBJ2-3; 9 bases agree with TRBD2. The CDR3 extends over 15 amino acids. V dropped 2 bases and J dropped 3; count of bases not matched to a gene: 3. Per the germline V gene, CDR1 is MNHEY and CDR2 is SVGAGI. CDR3 nucleotide sequence: TGTGCCAGCAGTTACGAGCGGGAGGCGACAGATACGCAGTATTTT. Protein: CASSYEREATDTQYF.

In regard to this clone: The identical CDR3 is also encoded by other nucleotide sequences in the sample. This rearrangement joins TRBV27 to TRBJ1-2, with 7 bases matching TRBD1. Germline V gene sequence: CDR1 MNHEY, CDR2 SMNVEV (reference sequence). J gave up 2 bases and V 6 bases, and 3 bases lay outside the gene matches. This CDR3 is 13 amino acids long. The CDR3 region is CASRPQGNYGYTF. As DNA, the CDR3 is TGTGCCAGCAGGCCACAGGGGAACTATGGCTACACCTTC.

Concerning this clone: The same CDR3 is also encoded by other DNA sequences in this sample. The chain recombines TRBV30 with TRBJ2-1, with 7 bases matching TRBD2. The trim removed 3 bases at V and 0 bases at J, leaving 2 bases unmatched. The CDR3 has 14 amino acids. Per the germline V gene, CDR1 is GTSNPN and CDR2 is SVGIG (reference sequence). The CDR3 region has the DNA TGTGCCTGGAGCGGGGGGTCCTCCTACAATGAGCAGTTCTTC. Amino acids: CAWSGGSSYNEQFF.

V gene TRBV28 combines with J gene TRBJ1-1; no clear D. Germline V lookup: CDR1 MDHEN, CDR2 SYDVKM. CDR3 length: 13 amino acids. V lost 3 bases and J lost 8, with 13 bases in between. This CDR3 is CASSLRGRGEAFF. The DNA for the CDR3 is TGTGCCAGCAGTTTGCGGGGTCGAGGCGAAGCTTTCTTT. Combining the CDR3 with reference TRBV28 and TRBJ1-1 gives the whole variable domain DVKVTQSSRYLVKRTGEKVFLECVQDMDHENMFWYRQDPGLGLRLIYFSYDVKMKEKGDIPEGYSVSREKKERFSLILESASTNQTSMYLCASSLRGRGEAFFGQGTRLTVV.